These 32 T cell receptor beta chains were sequenced from one sample in a study of chemoradiotherapy in HPV16-positive cancers. Here immunoSEQ multiplex PCR was the method, and the copy in TCRdb shows in-frame clones only, minus some. The sample carries fewer than 25,000 clones, roughly 92% recorded once. The source material was blood, sampled from a patient who underwent chemoradiotherapy. The receptor set was obtained from a human donor with HPV-associated anogenital cancer.

In its sample, this clone is large. The chain uses TRBV5-6 and TRBJ2-5, with a weak D call TRBD1 (6 bases). Germline CDR1 is SGHDT and CDR2 is YYEEEE. CDR3 length: 14 residues. Trimming took 3 bases from V and 0 from J, leaving 9 bases between them. The CDR3 loop is CASSYEGDQETQYF. For the CDR3, the DNA is TGTGCCAGCAGCTACGAGGGGGACCAAGAGACCCAGTACTTC.

This chain uses TRBV5-1 with TRBJ2-3; no reliable D call. The CDR3 is made up of 13 amino acids. The V end was cut by 4 bases, the J end by 6 bases, with 12 bases between. Germline V lookup: CDR1 SGHRS, CDR2 YFSETQ. The CDR3: CASSRPPVDTQYF. The CDR3 DNA reads as TGCGCCAGCAGCAGACCACCCGTTGATACGCAGTATTTT.

CDR3 loop: CSVVSRGRARETQYF. Here the CDR3 DNA reads TGCAGCGTTGTTTCTCGCGGGAGGGCCCGGGAGACCCAGTACTTC. The gene calls are TRBV29-1 and TRBJ2-5; TRBD2 aligns across 9 bases. This CDR3 spans 15 amino acids. The V gene end was trimmed by 4 bases and the J gene end by 5 bases; junction bases not matched to a gene: 11. Germline-derived CDR1 and CDR2 are SQVTM and ANQGSEA.

The chain joins TRBV5-1 to TRBJ2-7; the match to TRBD1 covers 7 bases. The CDR3 has 15 amino acids. Germline loops: CDR1 SGHRS, CDR2 YFSETQ. V was clipped by 4 bases and J by 0 bases; unmatched bases: 7. The CDR3 region is CASSVTGVSSYEQYF. DNA for the CDR3: TGCGCCAGCAGCGTAACAGGGGTTAGCTCCTACGAGCAGTACTTC.

The chain uses TRBV5-1 and TRBJ2-7, with TRBD1 matching over 7 bases. Germline CDR1 is SGHRS and CDR2 is YFSETQ. CDR3 length: 14 residues. Losses at the gene ends were 3 bases for V and 3 bases for J; bases not matched to a gene: 6. Here the CDR3 reads CASSSGTAYYEQYF. The CDR3 coding sequence is TGCGCCAGCAGCTCCGGGACAGCTTACTACGAGCAGTACTTC.

Concerning this clone itself: One junction end does not reproduce the germline sequence, and a read error may be involved. The J gene is TRBJ2-2, the V gene TRBV7-7; no firm D call. CDR3 size: 17 residues. The germline V gene encodes CDR1 SSHAT and CDR2 FNYEAQ (reference sequence). The CDR3 loop reads CASSLAPGASNTGELFF. The CDR3 bases are TGTGCTAGCAGCTTAGCCCCCGGCGCCTCGAACACCGGGGAGCTGTTTTTT.

The chain links TRBV18 to TRBJ2-5, with D unclear. The CDR3 has 14 amino acids. CDR1 KGHSH and CDR2 LQKENI come from the germline V gene. Trimming pared 3 bases from V and 5 bases from J, leaving 13 bases between. In DNA form, the CDR3 reads TGTGCCAGCTCACCGCGCCAGAGGTCCGAGACCCAGTACTTC. This translates into CASSPRQRSETQYF.

The chain recombines TRBV6-1 with TRBJ2-1; 13 nucleotides line up with TRBD2. The germline V gene has CDR1 MNHNS and CDR2 SASEGT. The V segment lost 5 bases and the J segment 12 bases; nucleotides outside the gene matches: 7. The CDR3 contains 14 residues. CDR3 in DNA: TGTGCCAGCAGTAGGACTAGCGGGAGAGAGGGGCAGTTCTTC. Translating gives CASSRTSGREGQFF.

The CDR3 DNA reads TGTGCCAGCAGTTTATCGACTGGGTACACGCAGTATTTT. The encoded protein is CASSLSTGYTQYF. The chain recombines TRBV27 with TRBJ2-3; D is ambiguous. The germline V and J ends were trimmed by 0 bases and 9 bases, with 10 bases remaining between them. Germline V gene lookup returns CDR1 MNHEY and CDR2 SMNVEV (reference sequence). CDR3 length equals 13 residues.

The V gene is TRBV15, the J gene TRBJ2-3; D not certain. This CDR3 has 14 amino acids. Germline V lookup: CDR1 LNHNV, CDR2 YYDKDF (reference sequence). The V and J ends lost 4 bases and 2 bases respectively, with 10 bases between them. As DNA, the CDR3 is TGTGCCACCAGCACGAGCGAATCCACAGATACGCAGTATTTT. This encodes CATSTSESTDTQYF.

V and J are TRBV7-2 and TRBJ2-1; TRBD2 matches at 14 bases. The V gene end was trimmed by 5 bases and the J gene end by 8 bases; junction bases not matched to a gene: 8. This CDR3 comprises 16 residues. Germline-derived CDR1 and CDR2 are SGHTA and FQGNSA. This CDR3 reads CASSDRTSGGRYEQFF. CDR3 in DNA: TGTGCCAGCAGCGATCGGACTAGCGGGGGGAGATATGAGCAGTTCTTC.

The rearrangement uses TRBV6-5 and TRBJ1-2; D perhaps matches TRBD1 (5 bases). Deletions cut 0 bases from V and 6 bases from J, with 11 bases between. This CDR3 is 14 amino acids long. Germline loops: CDR1 MNHEY, CDR2 SVGAGI. The CDR3: CASSYSVGTNGYTF. In DNA form, the CDR3 reads TGTGCCAGCAGTTACTCGGTAGGGACTAATGGCTACACCTTC.

This clone was observed a single time. The rearrangement links TRBV29-1 to TRBJ2-3, with D unclear. This CDR3 contains 12 residues. Germline CDR1 reads SQVTM; CDR2 reads ANQGSEA. The germline V and J ends were trimmed by 7 bases and 8 bases, with 16 bases remaining between them. The CDR3 here is CSAALSSVTQYF. In DNA, the CDR3 is TGCAGCGCGGCCCTGAGTTCGGTTACGCAGTATTTT.

This chain links TRBV27 with TRBJ1-4, with D hard to call. V was pared by 6 bases and J by 3 bases, with 14 bases between. Germline assignment: CDR1 MNHEY and CDR2 SMNVEV (reference sequence). The length of the CDR3 is 15 residues. For the CDR3, the DNA is TGTGCCAGCAGCAACAGAGGGTTATCTAATGAAAAACTGTTTTTT. This gives the protein CASSNRGLSNEKLFF.

The chain employs TRBV6-5 and TRBJ2-7, with D perhaps TRBD1 (5 bases). Per germline, CDR1 MNHEY and CDR2 SVGAGI. Trimming removed 2 bases at V and 3 bases at J, with 11 bases between. CDR3 length equals 14 residues. The CDR3 sequence: CASSYGASHYEQYF. The CDR3 DNA follows: TGTGCCAGCAGTTACGGGGCGTCACACTACGAGCAGTACTTC.

The chain is built from TRBV5-1 and TRBJ2-2; D might be TRBD1 or TRBD2, each matching 5 bases. CDR1 and CDR2 from the germline V gene are SGHRS and YFSETQ. This CDR3 region has 15 residues. V shed 0 bases and J shed 2 bases, with 8 bases lying between them. The CDR3, as DNA: TGCGCCAGCAGCTTGGGGGGGACCAACACCGGGGAGCTGTTTTTT. It specifies CASSLGGTNTGELFF. The full variable domain, rest sourced from reference TRBV5-1 and TRBJ2-2, is KAGVTQTPRYLIKTRGQQVTLSCSPISGHRSVSWYQQTPGQGLQFLFEYFSETQRNKGNFPGRFSGRQFSNSRSEMNVSTLELGDSALYLCASSLGGTNTGELFFGEGSRLTVL.

This chain connects TRBV7-2 to TRBJ2-2; D ambiguous. Deletions cut 8 bases from V and 1 base from J, with 11 bases between. CDR3 length equals 14 residues. From germline, CDR1 is SGHTA and CDR2 FQGNSA. The CDR3 DNA reads as TGTGCCAGCGCGCCGACACAGAACACCGGGGAGCTGTTTTTT. Amino acids: CASAPTQNTGELFF. The full variable domain, with the rest looked up from reference TRBV7-2 and TRBJ2-2, is GAGVSQSPSNKVTEKGKDVELRCDPISGHTALYWYRQSLGQGLEFLIYFQGNSAPDKSGLPSDRFSAERTGGSVSTLTIQRTQQEDSAVYLCASAPTQNTGELFFGEGSRLTVL.

This sequence joins TRBV5-4 and TRBJ2-7; D is perhaps TRBD1 (6 bases). The germline V gene encodes CDR1 SGHNT and CDR2 YYREEE (reference sequence). V lost 1 base, J lost 1 base, and 9 bases lay in between. The CDR3 sequence is 14 residues long. CDR3 loop: CASSLRGQSYEQYF. CDR3 in DNA: TGTGCCAGCAGCTTGCGAGGACAGTCCTACGAGCAGTACTTC.

Only one count was recorded for this clone. This chain joins TRBV7-9 and TRBJ2-1; D not resolved. Per the germline V gene, CDR1 is SEHNR and CDR2 is FQNEAQ (reference sequence). The CDR3 sequence is 15 residues long. Trimming cost V 3 bases and J 0 bases, with 9 bases left between them. The CDR3: CASSFERSSYNEQFF. The DNA of the CDR3 is TGTGCCAGCAGCTTTGAACGAAGCTCCTACAATGAGCAGTTCTTC.

The rearrangement links TRBV2 to TRBJ1-1; D is ambiguous. This CDR3 spans 15 amino acids. V dropped 2 bases and J dropped 1 base, with 11 bases sitting between them. Germline CDR1 and CDR2: SNHLY and FYNNEI. CDR3 sequence (DNA): TGTGCCAGCAGTGAACAATTTGCGGAGAACACTGAAGCTTTCTTT. Its translation: CASSEQFAENTEAFF.

The DNA for the CDR3 is TGTGCCAGCAGCCCCGGACAGTCTTACTACGAGCAGTACTTC. Protein product: CASSPGQSYYEQYF. The chain carries TRBV5-5 and TRBJ2-7, with D possibly matching TRBD1 (6 bases). V shed 4 bases and J shed 3 bases, with 14 bases lying between them. The CDR3 extends over 14 amino acids. Germline V lookup: CDR1 SGHKS, CDR2 YYEKEE (reference sequence).

This chain joins TRBV5-4 and TRBJ1-2, with D maybe TRBD1 (6 bases). The ends were cut back, 1 base at V and 6 bases at J, with 10 bases in the middle. Germline CDR1 SGHNT, CDR2 YYREEE (reference sequence). The CDR3 has 13 residues. CDR3 in DNA: TGTGCCAGCAGCTTGTTGGGGGGGCATGGCTACACCTTC. Residues: CASSLLGGHGYTF. Full variable domain (remainder filled in from reference TRBV5-4 and TRBJ1-2): ETGVTQSPTHLIKTRGQQVTLRCSSQSGHNTVSWYQQALGQGPQFIFQYYREEENGRGNFPPRFSGLQFPNYSSELNVNALELDDSALYLCASSLLGGHGYTFGSGTRLTVV.

The genes are TRBV6-6 and TRBJ1-4; 8 bases line up with TRBD1. Losses at the gene ends were 5 bases for V and 5 bases for J; bases not matched to a gene: 7. Germline loops: CDR1 MNHNY, CDR2 SVGAGI (reference sequence). The CDR3 has 15 residues. The CDR3: CASSTGQGLNEKLFF. CDR3 nucleotide sequence: TGTGCCAGCAGTACAGGACAGGGACTCAATGAAAAACTGTTTTTT.

The genes are TRBV5-1 and TRBJ2-5, with 7 positions matching TRBD1. With V trimmed by 4 bases and J by 4 bases, 13 bases remained unmatched. The CDR3 is made up of 16 amino acids. CDR1 and CDR2 (germline): SGHRS, YFSETQ. The CDR3 loop reads CASSPGDSLSGETQYF. CDR3 bases: TGCGCCAGCAGCCCTGGGGACAGTCTAAGCGGAGAGACCCAGTACTTC.

This chain uses TRBV11-2 with TRBJ2-7; D unclear. Germline CDR1 is SGHAT and CDR2 is FQNNGV. The CDR3 length is 12 residues. V was trimmed by 4 bases and J by 8 bases, leaving 12 bases between them. CDR3 sequence: CASSYSLTKQYF. CDR3 DNA: TGTGCCAGCAGCTACTCCCTTACGAAGCAGTACTTC.

The chain joins TRBV7-3 to TRBJ2-3; 9 bases align to TRBD2. J gave up 6 bases and V 3 bases, and 4 bases lay outside the gene matches. Germline V gene data show CDR1 as SGHTA and CDR2 as FQGTGA. The CDR3 is made up of 14 amino acids. The CDR3 nucleotides are TGTGCCAGCAGCTTGGGACTAGCTACGGATACGCAGTATTTT. Its protein is CASSLGLATDTQYF. Based on the CDR3 plus reference TRBV7-3 and TRBJ2-3, the full variable domain is GAGVSQTPSNKVTEKGKYVELRCDPISGHTALYWYRQSLGQGPEFLIYFQGTGAADDSGLPNDRFFAVRPEGSVSTLKIQRTERGDSAVYLCASSLGLATDTQYFGPGTRLTVL.

V gene TRBV29-1 combines with J gene TRBJ1-5; the D gene is possibly TRBD1 (6 bases). V was shortened by 5 bases and J by 3 bases, with 17 bases between the two germline ends. Germline CDR1 reads SQVTM; CDR2 reads ANQGSEA. The CDR3 has 15 residues. The CDR3 bases are TGCAGCGTTCGGGGGGGGCAGGGTTTCAATCAGCCCCAGCATTTT. It yields the protein CSVRGGQGFNQPQHF.

The V call is TRBV5-1, the J call TRBJ2-7, with D possibly being TRBD1 (6 bases). The V gene's germline CDR1 is SGHRS and CDR2 YFSETQ. V was pared by 3 bases and J by 2 bases, with 12 bases between. The CDR3 runs 14 residues. This CDR3 is CASSSDSYTYEQYF. In nucleotides, the CDR3 is TGCGCCAGCAGCTCGGACAGCTACACCTACGAGCAGTACTTC.

The J gene is TRBJ1-5, the V gene TRBV4-1; D unclear. CDR1 and CDR2 from the germline V gene are MGHRA and YSYEKL. Deletions cut 0 bases from V and 6 bases from J, with 15 bases between. This CDR3 spans 16 amino acids. CDR3 sequence (DNA): TGCGCCAGCAGCCAAGAAGAAGGTAGAGGTAGTCAGCCCCAGCATTTT. The encoded protein is CASSQEEGRGSQPQHF.

The chain employs TRBV4-2 and TRBJ1-1, with TRBD1 identical over 8 bases. Germline assignment: CDR1 LGHNA and CDR2 YNFKEQ. This CDR3 spans 16 amino acids. With 2 bases clipped from V and 4 bases from J, the junction kept 9 bases outside the gene matches. The CDR3 nucleotides read TGTGCCAGCAGCCAAAATCCTCAGGGGGCGCGCACTGAAGCTTTCTTT. The encoded protein is CASSQNPQGARTEAFF.

CDR3 region: CASSRQGSYWNEQFF. CDR3 DNA sequence: TGTGCCAGCAGTCGACAGGGGTCCTATTGGAATGAGCAGTTCTTC. The gene calls are TRBV27 and TRBJ2-1, with 8 bases lining up with TRBD1. V lost 5 bases and J lost 7; bases outside the gene matches: 10. Per germline, CDR1 MNHEY and CDR2 SMNVEV (reference sequence). The CDR3 contains 15 residues.

This clone is categorized as medium-sized. The chain recombines TRBV6-5 with TRBJ2-3; D could derive from TRBD1 or TRBD2 (5 bases each). The germline CDR1 and CDR2 sequences are MNHEY and SVGAGI. The CDR3 totals 15 residues. The germline V and J ends were trimmed by 0 bases and 4 bases, with 11 bases remaining between them. Here the CDR3 DNA reads TGTGCCAGCAGTTACTCGTCAGGGACCGCAGATACGCAGTATTTT. It encodes CASSYSSGTADTQYF.